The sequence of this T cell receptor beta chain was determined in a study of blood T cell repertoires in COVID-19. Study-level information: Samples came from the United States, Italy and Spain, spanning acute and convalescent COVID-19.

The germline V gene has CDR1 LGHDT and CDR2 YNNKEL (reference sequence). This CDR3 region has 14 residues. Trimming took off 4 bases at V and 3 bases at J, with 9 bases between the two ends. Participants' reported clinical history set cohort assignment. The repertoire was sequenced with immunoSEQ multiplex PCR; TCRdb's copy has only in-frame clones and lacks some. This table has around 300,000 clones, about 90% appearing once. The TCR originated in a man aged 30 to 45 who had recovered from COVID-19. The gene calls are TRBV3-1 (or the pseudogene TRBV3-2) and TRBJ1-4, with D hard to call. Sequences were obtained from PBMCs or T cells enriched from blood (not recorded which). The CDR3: CASSPLSANEKLFF. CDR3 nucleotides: TGTGCCAGCAGCCCCCTTTCGGCTAATGAAAAACTGTTTTTT.